This T cell receptor beta chain was sequenced for a study of blood T cell repertoires in COVID-19. Clones were sequenced by immunoSEQ multiplex PCR, and TCRdb holds only the in-frame ones, with some missing. The table has roughly 330,000 clones, about 84% seen once; the top ten hold around 1.5%. The TCR originated in a woman between 45 and 60 years old with acute or convalescent COVID-19. The sequencing input was peripheral blood.

As DNA, the CDR3 is TGTGCCAGTAGTGTGGACAGGGCGCAAGAGACCCAGTACTTC. Translated: CASSVDRAQETQYF. V usage is TRBV19 and J usage is TRBJ2-5; 8 bases line up with TRBD1. Losses at the gene ends were 5 bases for V and 2 bases for J; bases not matched to a gene: 4. Germline V gene sequence: CDR1 LNHDA, CDR2 SQIVND (reference sequence). CDR3 length: 14 residues.